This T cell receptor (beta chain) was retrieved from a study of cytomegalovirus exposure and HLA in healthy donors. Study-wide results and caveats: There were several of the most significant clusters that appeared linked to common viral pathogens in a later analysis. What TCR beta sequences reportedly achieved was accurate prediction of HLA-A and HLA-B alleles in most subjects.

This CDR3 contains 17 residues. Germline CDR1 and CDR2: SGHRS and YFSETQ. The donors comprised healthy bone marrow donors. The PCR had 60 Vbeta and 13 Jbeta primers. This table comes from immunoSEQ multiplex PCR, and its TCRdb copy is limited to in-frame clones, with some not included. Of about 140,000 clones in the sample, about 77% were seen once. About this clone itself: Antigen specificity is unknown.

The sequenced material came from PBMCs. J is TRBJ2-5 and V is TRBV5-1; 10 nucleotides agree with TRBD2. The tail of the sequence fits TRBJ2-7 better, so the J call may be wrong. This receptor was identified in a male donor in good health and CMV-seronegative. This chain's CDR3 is CASSLEVGAGGSYEQYF. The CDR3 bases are TGCGCCAGCAGCCTGGAGGTTGGAGCGGGGGGGTCCTACGAGCAGTACTTC.